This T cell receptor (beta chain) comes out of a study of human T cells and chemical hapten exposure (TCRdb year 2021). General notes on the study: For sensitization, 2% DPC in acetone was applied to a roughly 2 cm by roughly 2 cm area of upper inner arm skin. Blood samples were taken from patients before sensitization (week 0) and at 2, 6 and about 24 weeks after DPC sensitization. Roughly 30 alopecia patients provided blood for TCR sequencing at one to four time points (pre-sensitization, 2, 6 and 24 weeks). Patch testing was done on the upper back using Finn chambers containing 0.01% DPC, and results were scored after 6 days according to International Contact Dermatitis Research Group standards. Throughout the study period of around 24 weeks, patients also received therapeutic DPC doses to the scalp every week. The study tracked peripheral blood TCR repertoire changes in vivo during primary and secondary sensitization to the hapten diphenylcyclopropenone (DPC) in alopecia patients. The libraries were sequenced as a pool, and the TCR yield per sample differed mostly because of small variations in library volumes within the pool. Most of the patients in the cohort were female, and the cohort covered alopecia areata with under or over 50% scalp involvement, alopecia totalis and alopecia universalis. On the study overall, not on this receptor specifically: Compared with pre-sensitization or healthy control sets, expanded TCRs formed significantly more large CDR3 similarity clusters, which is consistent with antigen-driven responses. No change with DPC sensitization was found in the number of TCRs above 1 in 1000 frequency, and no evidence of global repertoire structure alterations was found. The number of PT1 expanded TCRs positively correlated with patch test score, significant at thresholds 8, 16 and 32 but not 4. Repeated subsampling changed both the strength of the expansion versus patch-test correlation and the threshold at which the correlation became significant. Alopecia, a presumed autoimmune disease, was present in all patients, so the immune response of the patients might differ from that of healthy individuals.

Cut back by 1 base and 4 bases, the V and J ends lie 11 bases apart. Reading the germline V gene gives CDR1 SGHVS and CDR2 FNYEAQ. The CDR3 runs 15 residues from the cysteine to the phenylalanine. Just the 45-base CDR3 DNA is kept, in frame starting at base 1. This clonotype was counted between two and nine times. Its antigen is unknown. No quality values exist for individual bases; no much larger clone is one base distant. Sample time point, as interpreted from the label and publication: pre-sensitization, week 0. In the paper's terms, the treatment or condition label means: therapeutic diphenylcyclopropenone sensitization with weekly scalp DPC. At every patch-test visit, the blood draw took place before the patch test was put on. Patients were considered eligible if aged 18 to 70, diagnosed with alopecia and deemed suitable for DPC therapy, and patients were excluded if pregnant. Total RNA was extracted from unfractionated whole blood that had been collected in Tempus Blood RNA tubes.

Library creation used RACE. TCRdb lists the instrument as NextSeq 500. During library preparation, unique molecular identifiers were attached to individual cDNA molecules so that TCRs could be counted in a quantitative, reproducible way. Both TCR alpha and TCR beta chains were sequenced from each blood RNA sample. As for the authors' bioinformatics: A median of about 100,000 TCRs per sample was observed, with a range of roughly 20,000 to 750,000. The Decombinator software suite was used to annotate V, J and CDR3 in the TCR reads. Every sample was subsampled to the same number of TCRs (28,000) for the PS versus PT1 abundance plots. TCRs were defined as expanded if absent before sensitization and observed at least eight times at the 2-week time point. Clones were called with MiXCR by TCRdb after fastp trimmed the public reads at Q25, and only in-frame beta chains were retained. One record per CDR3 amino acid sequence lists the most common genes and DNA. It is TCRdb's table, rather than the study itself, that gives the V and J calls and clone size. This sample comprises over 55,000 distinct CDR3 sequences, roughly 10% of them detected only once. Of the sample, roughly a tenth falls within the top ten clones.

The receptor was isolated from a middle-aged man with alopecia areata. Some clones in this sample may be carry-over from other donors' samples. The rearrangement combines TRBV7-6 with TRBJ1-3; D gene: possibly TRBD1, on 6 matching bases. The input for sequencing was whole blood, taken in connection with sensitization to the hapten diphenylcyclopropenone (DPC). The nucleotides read TGTGCCAGCAGCTTAGAGAGGGGGGCCGGAAACACCATATATTTT. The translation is CASSLERGAGNTIYF.